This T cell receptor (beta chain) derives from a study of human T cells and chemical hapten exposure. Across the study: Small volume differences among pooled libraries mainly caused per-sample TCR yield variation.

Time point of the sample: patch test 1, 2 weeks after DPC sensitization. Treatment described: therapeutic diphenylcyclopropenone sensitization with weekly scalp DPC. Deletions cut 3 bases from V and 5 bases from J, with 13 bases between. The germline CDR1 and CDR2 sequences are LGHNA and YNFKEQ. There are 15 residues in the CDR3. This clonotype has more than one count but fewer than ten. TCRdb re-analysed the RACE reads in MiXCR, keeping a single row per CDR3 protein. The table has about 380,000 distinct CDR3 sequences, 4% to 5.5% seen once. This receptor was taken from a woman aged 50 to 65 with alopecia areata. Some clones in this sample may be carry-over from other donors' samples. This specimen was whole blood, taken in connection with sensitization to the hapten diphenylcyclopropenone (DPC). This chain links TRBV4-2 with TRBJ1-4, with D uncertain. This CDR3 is CASSQVTEGNEKLFF. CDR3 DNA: TGTGCCAGCAGCCAGGTCACCGAAGGGAATGAAAAACTGTTTTTT.